This TCR beta chain emerged from a study of T cell clonotyping in hematopoietic cell transplantation. Using immunoSEQ multiplex PCR, the repertoire was profiled, and TCRdb retains in-frame clones only, with some absent. The data hold under 9,000 clones, with about three fifths observed a single time. V lost 5 bases and J 0 bases, leaving 12 bases between the germline ends. This CDR3 spans 14 amino acids. Germline CDR1 is GTSNPN and CDR2 is SVGIG (reference sequence). V usage is TRBV30 and J usage is TRBJ2-3, with D possibly being TRBD2 (6 bases). Sequenced material: peripheral blood mononuclear cells, taken 100 days after allogeneic stem cell transplant. This sequence originates from a male patient aged 60-69 years who had an allogeneic stem cell transplant from an unrelated donor, so the T cells may come from the graft donor. Some clones in this sample may be carry-over from other donors' samples. The CDR3 sequence is CAWHRGLSTDTQYF. The CDR3 bases are TGTGCCTGGCACAGAGGACTAAGCACAGATACGCAGTATTTT.